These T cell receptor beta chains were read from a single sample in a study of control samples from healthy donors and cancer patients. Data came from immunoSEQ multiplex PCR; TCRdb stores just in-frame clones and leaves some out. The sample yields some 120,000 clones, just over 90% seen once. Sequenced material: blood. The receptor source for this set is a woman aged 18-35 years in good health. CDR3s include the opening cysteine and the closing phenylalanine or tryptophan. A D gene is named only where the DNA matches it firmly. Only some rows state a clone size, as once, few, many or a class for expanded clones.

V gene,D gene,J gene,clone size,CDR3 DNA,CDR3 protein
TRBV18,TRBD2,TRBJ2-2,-,TGTGCCAGCTCCCTCACTAGCGGGACTACCGGGGAGCTGTTTTTT,CASSLTSGTTGELFF
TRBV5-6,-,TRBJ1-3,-,TGTGCCAGCAGCCATTACTCCGACAGACGTGGAAACACCATATATTTT,CASSHYSDRRGNTIYF
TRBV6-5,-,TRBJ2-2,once,TGTGCCAGCAGTTACTTGTACAGGGTTGGTACCGGGGAGCTGTTTTTT,CASSYLYRVGTGELFF
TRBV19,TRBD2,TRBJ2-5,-,TGTGCCAGTGCCGCGGGACTAGCGGAAGAGACCCAGTACTTC,CASAAGLAEETQYF
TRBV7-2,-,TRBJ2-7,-,TGTGCCAGCAGCGCACTCTACGAGCAGTACTTC,CASSALYEQYF
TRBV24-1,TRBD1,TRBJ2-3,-,TGTGCCACCAGTGACCCGGGACAGGGAGGCACAGATACGCAGTATTTT,CATSDPGQGGTDTQYF
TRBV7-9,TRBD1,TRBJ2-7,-,TGTGCCAGCAGCCTTGACAGGGGAAACTACGAGCAGTACTTC,CASSLDRGNYEQYF
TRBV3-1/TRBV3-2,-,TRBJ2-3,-,TGTGCCAGCAGCCAAGTCACGGGTGGTCTGGCGGGCAGGGGCACAGATACGCAGTATTTT,CASSQVTGGLAGRGTDTQYF
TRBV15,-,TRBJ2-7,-,TGTGCCACCAGCAGTAGGGGAGGTACCTACGAGCAGTACTTC,CATSSRGGTYEQYF
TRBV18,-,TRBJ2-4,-,TGTGCCAGCTCACCACTTCCAGGGGCCAAAAACATTCAGTACTTC,CASSPLPGAKNIQYF
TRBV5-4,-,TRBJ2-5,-,TGTGCCAGCAGCTTGGGGAGCGGTTCCCAAGAGACCCAGTACTTC,CASSLGSGSQETQYF
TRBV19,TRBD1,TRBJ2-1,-,TGTGCCTCCCGACAGGGGGCGAAGAATGAGCAGTTCTTC,CASRQGAKNEQFF
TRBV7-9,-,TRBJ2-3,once,TGTGCCAGCAGCACCTCCTGGGGAACAGATACGCAGTATTTT,CASSTSWGTDTQYF
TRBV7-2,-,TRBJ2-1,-,TGTGCCAGCAGCTTAGTGTTCGGCAAAACGCATGAGCAGTTCTTC,CASSLVFGKTHEQFF
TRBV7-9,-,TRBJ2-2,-,TGTGCCAGCAATTCGGGAGTGGATGGCGGGGAGCTGTTTTTT,CASNSGVDGGELFF